The clone carrying this T cell receptor (beta chain) has a handful of counts. Its matching antigen is unknown. Specified time point: newly diagnosed GD, antithyroid drugs for less than 3 months. The TCR library was made from RNA extracted from PBMCs. For TCR beta, libraries came from iRepertoire HTBI primers and Arm-PCR of CDR3 regions. From the multiplex PCR reads, TCRdb called clonotypes with MiXCR, one entry per CDR3 protein. The table records hundreds of thousands of distinct CDR3 sequences, about a sixth of them present only once. Germline-derived CDR1 and CDR2 are LGHNA and YSLEER. Trimming at V came to 0 bases and at J to 6 bases, leaving 13 bases not matched to a gene. The CDR3 loop spans 17 amino acids. This sample is part of a study of regulatory T cells in long-lasting Graves disease. Across the study: Under 3 months of antithyroid drugs had been taken by newly diagnosed Graves' patients.

Overall study findings and caveats: More public clonotypes were shared by persistent patients (about 3,000) than by new patients (about 970).

The data also belong to a second study, concerning T cells in Graves' hyperthyroidism and ophthalmopathy. That paper notes: With the HTBI primer set, the TCR CDR3 went through a first round of RT-PCR. Among thyroid clonotypes expanded above 0.001, most also appeared in blood.

This specimen consisted of peripheral blood mononuclear cells (PBMCs), obtained at new diagnosis, from a patient treated with antithyroid drugs. V gene TRBV4-3 combines with J gene TRBJ2-7; 8 positions agree with TRBD2. The sequence was collected from a man aged 35-49 years with Graves disease. CDR3 DNA sequence: TGCGCCAGCAGCCAAGATTCCTTCGGGGGGGGGCCGCCCGAGCAGTACTTC. Translated: CASSQDSFGGGPPEQYF.